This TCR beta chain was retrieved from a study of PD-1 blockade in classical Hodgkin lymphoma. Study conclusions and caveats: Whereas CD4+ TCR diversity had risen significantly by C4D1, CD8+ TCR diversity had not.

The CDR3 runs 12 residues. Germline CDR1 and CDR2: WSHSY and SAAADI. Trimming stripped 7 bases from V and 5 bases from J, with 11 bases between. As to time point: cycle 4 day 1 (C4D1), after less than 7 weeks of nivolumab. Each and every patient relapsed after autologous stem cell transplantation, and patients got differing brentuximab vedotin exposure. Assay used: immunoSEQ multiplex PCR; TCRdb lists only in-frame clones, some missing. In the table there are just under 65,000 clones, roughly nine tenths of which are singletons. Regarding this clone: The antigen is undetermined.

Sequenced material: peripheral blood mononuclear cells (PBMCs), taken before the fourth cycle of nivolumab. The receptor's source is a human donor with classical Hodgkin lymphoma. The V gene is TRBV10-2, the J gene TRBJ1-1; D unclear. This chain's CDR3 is CASMILGTEAFF. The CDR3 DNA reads TGCGCCAGCATGATTTTGGGAACTGAAGCTTTCTTT.